Given below is one T cell receptor beta chain in context. The data were taken from a study of shared clonotypes between healthy human individuals. Participating donors were healthy, HIV-negative adults free of recent acute infections or vaccinations. Sequencing used immunoSEQ multiplex PCR; TCRdb keeps in-frame clones, though not all of them. The sample records roughly 1,100,000 clones, about 77% being singletons. The CDR3 covers 16 residues. Germline loops: CDR1 SGHRS, CDR2 YFSETQ. The V end lost 9 bases, the J end lost 4 bases, and 23 bases lay between the germline ends. The chain uses TRBV5-1 and TRBJ1-3, with unresolved D. The sample was memory CD4+ T cells sorted from blood. The subset denotes: CD45RA-negative fraction. This TCR was sampled from a man aged 18 to 30 in good health. CDR3 bases: TGCGCCACCTGTCTAGGCAGCCCGCTTTTAGGAAACACCATATATTTT. It translates to CATCLGSPLLGNTIYF.